This T cell receptor (beta chain) was documented in a study of blood T cell repertoires in COVID-19 (dated by TCRdb to about 2020). For context, the study as a whole: The collaborator samples originated in the United States, Italy and Spain and spanned the acute and convalescent phases of COVID-19. The prospective study material was composed of cDNA or gDNA derived from T cells, B-cell-depleted T cells, or PBMCs. The dataset comprised deeply sampled blood TCRbeta repertoires from subjects exposed to, actively infected with, or recovered from COVID-19. A freely available public database, intended as a resource for researchers studying the immune response to SARS-CoV-2, is where the repertoires were released. The samples were drawn from two sources: the first 160 participants of the ongoing ImmuneRACE study, and approximately 1,300 subjects contributed by 6 global collaborators. The sample metadata nearly always contained a de-identified subject ID, COVID-19 status, age in years and sex. Where HLA class I and class II types were available, the types were taken from metadata supplied by the sample provider, not from assay-based typing. The paper's findings and limits, for the study overall: How much clinical and demographic metadata was included differed by source and by participant, and the metadata was provided uncurated.

The immunoSEQ Assay, a bias-controlled multiplex PCR, was used to amplify TCRbeta CDR3 regions from genomic DNA. In the source study's methods: Within the assay, amplification of reference gene primers was used to estimate how many nucleated cells each sample contained. Sequence reads were collapsed and filtered to measure the absolute abundance of every unique TCRbeta CDR3 rearrangement. For each sample, productive Simpson clonality was calculated as the square root of Simpson's diversity index across productive rearrangements. TCRdb stores this immuneACCESS table with in-frame sequences only. Part of the clones is absent; in the studies checked, under half of the shortfall reflects unresolved V genes, and no reason is known for the rest. That table furnishes V, J and clone size, whereas the DNA furnished D and trimming. Recorded for this sample are 30,000 or so clones; 83% of them occurred a single time. Jointly, the top ten make up approximately 3.6% of the sample.

Whole blood was collected in K2EDTA tubes by collaborating institutions according to the institutions' own protocols. For TCRbeta analysis, collaborators shipped samples as frozen whole blood, isolated PBMCs, or DNA extracted from either of those sample types. V is shortened by 11 bases, J by 3 bases, and the region joining them spans 16 bases. The germline V gene provides CDR1 SNHLY and CDR2 FYNNEI. Including cysteine and phenylalanine, the CDR3 has 13 amino acids. The entry retains the CDR3 DNA only, 39 bases that are in frame from base 1. In regard to this clone: The clone's antigen remains unknown. Qualities for individual bases were not recorded, and no much larger clone is one base off.

This receptor was identified in a man aged 45-65 years with acute or convalescent COVID-19. Rearrangement joined TRBV2 to TRBJ1-2; TRBD1 is a possible D gene, resting on 5 matching bases. The material sequenced was peripheral blood. The CDR3 reads as follows: CASRPTGYYGYTF. The nucleotide sequence reads TGTGCCTCCAGGCCCACAGGCTACTATGGCTACACCTTC.